The rows below give T cell receptor beta chains drawn from one sample of a study of neoadjuvant anti-PD-1 for oral cavity cancer. TCRdb's copy holds only in-frame clones and misses some; the assay was immunoSEQ multiplex PCR. The profile shows thousands of clones, approximately 59% of them singletons. The sequenced sample was tumor tissue, obtained after nivolumab (anti-PD-1) treatment. The receptors shown here come from a person between 40 and 85 years old with oral cavity squamous cell carcinoma. The conserved cysteine and the conserved F or W are not part of the CDR3 here.

cdr3_aa	v_call	j_call
ASSISQGAGANVLT	TRBV4-1	TRBJ2-6
ASSEGTVQPQH	TRBV2	TRBJ1-5
ASSNRYEQY	TRBV6-1	TRBJ2-7
ASSDTTGQLNSPLH	TRBV5-1	TRBJ1-6
ASSLGLWENTQY	TRBV5-6	TRBJ2-3
ASSLARGGPFSPLH	TRBV11-2	TRBJ1-6
ASSLTGPYSYNEQF	TRBV4-1	TRBJ2-1
ASTQEHVSGANVLT	TRBV2	TRBJ2-6
AWSQGNQPQH	TRBV30	TRBJ1-5
ASIFGDGALH	TRBV10-2	TRBJ1-6
ASNSLTRTQY	TRBV7-9	TRBJ2-5
ASSQEELSRSYT	TRBV14	TRBJ1-2
ASEKGASNEQF	TRBV2	TRBJ2-1
ASSPGKAYGYT	TRBV18	TRBJ1-2
ASSLGQGENQPQH	TRBV5-8	TRBJ1-5
ASSKAQGYVYGYT	TRBV21-1	TRBJ1-2
ASSKGDGGMPEAF	TRBV21-1	TRBJ1-1
ASSKSSGRSDTQY	TRBV4-2	TRBJ2-3
ASSLVAGATTSGNTIY	TRBV5-1	TRBJ1-3
ASSQGALGEQY	TRBV18	TRBJ2-7
ASRGLEETQY	TRBV2	TRBJ2-5
ASSFPSLQPQH	TRBV7-2	TRBJ1-5
ASSRGPGDNSPLH	TRBV6-5	TRBJ1-6
ASSSTENNEQF	TRBV7-2	TRBJ2-1
ASSQGSSVMSSYNEQF	TRBV4-2	TRBJ2-1
ASSSQGREQETQY	TRBV7-3	TRBJ2-5
ASSLQAANEKLF	TRBV5-1	TRBJ1-4
ASTPVAGGETQY	TRBV7-9	TRBJ2-5
ASSVSPGQPQH	TRBV6-1	TRBJ1-5
SMTRRPGGEQY	TRBV29-1	TRBJ2-7
ASSPRGEGNEQY	TRBV5-1	TRBJ2-7
ASSFRPSRNNEQF	TRBV5-1	TRBJ2-1
ARSLSANSNYGYT	TRBV5-3	TRBJ1-2
ASTLKGPDPNQPQH	TRBV19	TRBJ1-5
ASALQGPTEAF	TRBV5-5	TRBJ1-1
ATRDRRSSNQPQH	TRBV15	TRBJ1-5
ASSDTVNTEAF	TRBV2	TRBJ1-1
ASSLAFKGRGTEAF	TRBV5-4	TRBJ1-1
ASSFWMDSAGYT	TRBV5-6	TRBJ1-2
ASSIFGAGKETQY	TRBV19	TRBJ2-5
AASTPRDGLRNEQF	TRBV19	TRBJ2-1
ASSETGYNEQF	TRBV6-1	TRBJ2-1
AISMNGNTIY	TRBV10-3	TRBJ1-3
ASSLGAGSYNSPLH	TRBV11-2	TRBJ1-6
AISELFRKGEAF	TRBV10-3	TRBJ1-1
ASSPRRGGARRTDTQY	TRBV5-1	TRBJ2-3
ASRPRDRGNTEAF	TRBV5-1	TRBJ1-1
ASSLKAANTGELF	TRBV7-7	TRBJ2-2
ASSGGASYNEQF	TRBV18	TRBJ2-1
ARKAGTLQY	TRBV30	TRBJ2-7
ASSLSLGGANGYT	TRBV27	TRBJ1-2
ASSLGLSQVEGYT	TRBV5-5	TRBJ1-2
ASSEGARGGVVDTQY	TRBV25-1	TRBJ2-3
ASSLYVDTQY	TRBV7-2	TRBJ2-3
SSLEPAGYNEQF	TRBV29-1	TRBJ2-1
ASSSTGSLNQPQH	TRBV6-6	TRBJ1-5
ASSLAGDRGLRNEQF	TRBV7-9	TRBJ2-1
ASSLMQGGIYGYT	TRBV6-6	TRBJ1-2
ASRGLANTEAF	TRBV5-1	TRBJ1-1
ASSIEDLSTPYRSSYNEQF	TRBV19	TRBJ2-1